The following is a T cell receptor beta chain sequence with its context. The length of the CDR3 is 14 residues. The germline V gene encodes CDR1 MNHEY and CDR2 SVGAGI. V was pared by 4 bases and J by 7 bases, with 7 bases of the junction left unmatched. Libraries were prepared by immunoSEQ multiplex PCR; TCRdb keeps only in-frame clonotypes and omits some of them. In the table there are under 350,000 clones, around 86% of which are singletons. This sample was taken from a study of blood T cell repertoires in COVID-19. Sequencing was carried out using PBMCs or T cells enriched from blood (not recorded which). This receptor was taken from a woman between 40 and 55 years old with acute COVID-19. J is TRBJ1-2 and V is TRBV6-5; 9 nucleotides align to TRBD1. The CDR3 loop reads CASSSSGTGSGYTF. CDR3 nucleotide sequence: TGTGCCAGCAGTTCTTCCGGGACAGGGTCTGGCTACACCTTC.